These 22 T cell receptor beta chains came from one sample sequenced in a study of post-analysis software for immune sequencing data. Unique-molecular-identifier-tagged TCR beta cDNA libraries were used. MiXCR, run by TCRdb on the PCR reads, gives a single entry per CDR3 protein. The sample includes over 150,000 distinct CDR3 sequences, 30% of them seen just once. These receptors' antigens are unknown. Whole-study results and caveats: Patients carried roughly five TRBV segments more frequently than controls did, and TRBV5-6, TRBV5-1 and TRBV20-1 were among them.

Material for sequencing was blood. The origin of the receptors is a girl under 18 with multiple sclerosis.

The chain links TRBV11-2 to TRBJ2-7; D is perhaps TRBD2 (5 bases). The length of the CDR3 is 15 residues. V gave up 4 bases and J gave up 2 bases, with 15 bases separating them. CDR1 SGHAT and CDR2 FQNNGV come from the germline V gene. CDR3 region: CASSSLDYPAYEQYF. CDR3 nucleotides: TGTGCCAGCAGCTCCCTTGACTACCCGGCCTACGAGCAGTACTTC.

In its sample, this clonotype was seen a few times. Here the CDR3 DNA reads TGTGCCAGCAGTTGGGGCGGGGGATACAATGAGCAGTTCTTC. This codes for CASSWGGGYNEQFF. This chain uses TRBV12-3 or TRBV12-4 with TRBJ2-1; 7 bases are a match to TRBD2. With V trimmed by 4 bases and J by 4 bases, 4 bases remained unmatched. This CDR3 is built from 14 residues.

As concerns this clonotype: A much larger clone differs from this one at a single base, so this may be a read error. The J gene is TRBJ2-7, the V gene TRBV10-3; 14 bases line up with TRBD2. With 6 bases clipped from V and 4 bases from J, the junction kept 11 bases outside the gene matches. This CDR3 has 17 residues. Germline assignment: CDR1 ENHRY and CDR2 SYGVKD. The CDR3 spells CAIRIHWTSGRKYEQYF. The DNA of the CDR3 is TGTGCCATCAGAATCCATTGGACTAGCGGGAGGAAGTACGAGCAGTACTTC.

A few counts support this clonotype. This chain joins TRBV12-3 or TRBV12-4 and TRBJ2-5, with 8 bases fitting TRBD2. V shed 3 bases, J shed 0 bases, and the junction held 9 bases outside the gene matches. This CDR3 has 17 residues. CDR3 region: CASSFVGSGLDQETQYF. The CDR3 nucleotides read TGTGCCAGCAGTTTTGTGGGTTCGGGACTAGACCAAGAGACCCAGTACTTC.

This clonotype was counted at least ten times. V is TRBV15 and J is TRBJ2-6, with unresolved D. Trimming stripped 0 bases from V and 0 bases from J, with 3 bases between. Germline CDR1 LNHNV, CDR2 YYDKDF (reference sequence). The CDR3 is 15 amino acids. The CDR3 loop reads CATSRDPSGANVLTF. The CDR3 bases are TGTGCCACCAGCAGAGATCCCTCTGGGGCCAACGTCCTGACTTTC.

In the case of this clonotype: A much larger clone sits a single nucleotide away, making a read error possible. The chain has TRBV4-1 and TRBJ2-5; possible D gene TRBD1, 6 bases. V was pared by 3 bases and J by 11 bases, with 25 bases between. CDR1 is MGHRA and CDR2 is YSYEKL in the germline V gene. CDR3 size: 16 residues. The CDR3 DNA is TGCGCCAGCAGCCAGGCCGGTGGGGCTAGGGGGAATGAGCAGTACTTC. Protein: CASSQAGGARGNEQYF.

This clonotype was counted at least ten times. V gene TRBV7-8 combines with J gene TRBJ2-7, with 7 bases that match TRBD1. CDR3 size: 16 residues. The V gene end was trimmed by 5 bases and the J gene end by 0 bases; junction bases not matched to a gene: 10. Per the germline V gene, CDR1 is SGHVS and CDR2 is FQNEAQ. CDR3 coding DNA: TGTGCCAGCAGCGTACAGGGGATCACCTCCTCCTACGAGCAGTACTTC. Residues: CASSVQGITSSYEQYF.

This clonotype was counted between two and nine times. V usage is TRBV28 and J usage is TRBJ2-7, with D tentatively TRBD1 (5 bases). Germline V gene sequence: CDR1 MDHEN, CDR2 SYDVKM. V lost 4 bases and J 10 bases, leaving 14 bases between the germline ends. The CDR3 extends over 12 amino acids. DNA of the CDR3: TGTGCCAGCAGTTCTCCAGGGCCTAATCAGTACTTC. Translating it yields CASSSPGPNQYF.

This clonotype was detected a few times. The chain carries TRBV7-2 and TRBJ2-7; no reliable D call. Per germline, CDR1 SGHTA and CDR2 FQGNSA. The ends were cut back, 0 bases at V and 5 bases at J, with 8 bases in the middle. There are 13 residues in the CDR3. The CDR3 coding sequence is TGTGCCAGCAGCTTAGCGCATGGAGACGAGCAGTACTTC. Translation gives CASSLAHGDEQYF.

There are a few counts of this clonotype. The chain carries TRBV5-1 and TRBJ1-2; tentatively, D is TRBD1 (5 bases). The CDR3 is made up of 13 amino acids. V was cut by 3 bases and J by 5 bases, with 11 bases left in between. Per germline, CDR1 SGHRS and CDR2 YFSETQ. The CDR3 nucleotides are TGCGCCAGCAGCTCCCTCCGGGGGTATGGCTACACCTTC. It encodes CASSSLRGYGYTF.

The gene calls are TRBV25-1 and TRBJ2-5; 7 bases match TRBD2. CDR3 length: 15 residues. J was trimmed by 2 bases and V by 2 bases; bases with no gene match: 5. Germline assignment: CDR1 MGHDK and CDR2 SYGVNS. CDR3 protein: CASSEAGATQETQYF. The DNA for the CDR3 is TGTGCCAGCAGTGAAGCGGGAGCCACTCAAGAGACCCAGTACTTC.

This clonotype was detected a few times. The rearrangement joins TRBV12-3 or TRBV12-4 to TRBJ1-5; 8 bases fit TRBD1. The CDR3 contains 14 residues. Unmatched junction bases numbered 1, after V lost 4 bases and J lost 2 bases. In nucleotides, the CDR3 is TGTGCCAGCAGTTGGGGACAGGGCAATCAGCCCCAGCATTTT. Translation gives CASSWGQGNQPQHF.

This clonotype was seen a handful of times. The chain links TRBV4-1 to TRBJ2-1; 9 bases line up with TRBD1. This CDR3 region has 16 residues. With V trimmed by 4 bases and J by 3 bases, 7 bases remained unmatched. CDR1 and CDR2 (germline): MGHRA, YSYEKL. CDR3 amino acids: CASSPGQGTLYNEQFF. The CDR3, as DNA: TGCGCCAGCAGCCCGGGACAGGGTACCCTCTACAATGAGCAGTTCTTC.

This clonotype was seen ten or more times. The CDR3 region is CASIEGIGGSYEQYF. In DNA, the CDR3 is TGTGCCAGCATCGAGGGGATCGGGGGTTCGTACGAGCAGTACTTC. The V call is TRBV7-9, the J call TRBJ2-7; a possible D gene is TRBD2 (6 bases). The CDR3 has 15 residues. Germline CDR1 is SEHNR and CDR2 is FQNEAQ (reference sequence). The germline V and J ends were trimmed by 7 bases and 4 bases, with 20 bases remaining between them. The full variable domain, rest sourced from reference TRBV7-9 and TRBJ2-7, is DTGVSQNPRHKITKRGQNVTFRCDPISEHNRLYWYRQTLGQGPEFLTYFQNEAQLEKSRLLSDRFSAERPKGSFSTLEIQRTEQGDSAMYLCASIEGIGGSYEQYFGPGTRLTVT.

The rearrangement links TRBV25-1 to TRBJ2-3; 10 nucleotides agree with TRBD1. The CDR3 loop spans 15 amino acids. V lost 0 bases to trimming and J lost 4 bases; unmatched junction nucleotides: 1. The germline gives CDR1 MGHDK, CDR2 SYGVNS. CDR3 nucleotides: TGTGCCAGCAGTGAATATGGGACAGGGGCAGATACGCAGTATTTT. This codes for CASSEYGTGADTQYF.

The chain recombines TRBV12-3 or TRBV12-4 with TRBJ2-6, with D possibly being TRBD1 (6 bases). This CDR3 region has 16 residues. Trimming left V 6 bases short and J 1 base short, with 13 bases between. CDR3 coding DNA: TGTGCCAGCAGGTCCGACAGGTCGTCTGGGGCCAACGTCCTGACTTTC. Translated: CASRSDRSSGANVLTF.

The J gene is TRBJ1-5, the V gene TRBV5-1; D remains ambiguous. V gave up 0 bases and J gave up 6 bases, with 10 bases separating them. The CDR3 has 14 amino acids. Germline-derived CDR1 and CDR2 are SGHRS and YFSETQ. CDR3 amino acids: CASSLGGVGQPQHF. In DNA form, the CDR3 reads TGCGCCAGCAGCTTGGGCGGGGTTGGTCAGCCCCAGCATTTT.

This clonotype turned up a few times. The V call is TRBV4-1, the J call TRBJ1-1; unclear D gene. V gave up 0 bases and J gave up 0 bases, with 23 bases separating them. CDR1 is MGHRA and CDR2 is YSYEKL in the germline V gene. The CDR3 is 20 residues long. CDR3 sequence reads: CASSQDVSGSKQRMNTEAFF. The CDR3 bases are TGCGCCAGCAGCCAAGATGTAAGTGGGAGTAAGCAAAGAATGAACACTGAAGCTTTCTTT.

Turning to this clonotype: This may stem from a read error, because a much larger clone lies one nucleotide away. This chain connects TRBV15 to TRBJ2-5, with D possibly being TRBD1 (6 bases). Germline CDR1 reads LNHNV; CDR2 reads YYDKDF (reference sequence). The CDR3 runs 16 residues. The V and J ends lost 1 base and 2 bases respectively, with 14 bases between them. The CDR3 coding sequence is TGTGCCACCAGCAGAGGTCTAGGGGGTTATCAAGAGACCCAGTACTTC. Translated: CATSRGLGGYQETQYF.

The J gene is TRBJ2-7, the V gene TRBV20-1, with 11 bases matching TRBD1. CDR1 and CDR2 from the germline V gene are DFQATT and SNEGSKA (reference sequence). J was trimmed by 4 bases and V by 6 bases; bases with no gene match: 5. The CDR3 length is 13 residues. This CDR3 reads CSAPGQGVYEQYF. The CDR3 bases are TGCAGTGCCCCGGGACAGGGGGTTTACGAGCAGTACTTC.

This clonotype was recorded a few times. The rearrangement joins TRBV15 to TRBJ2-3; possible D gene TRBD2, 5 bases. With 5 bases removed from V and 0 bases from J, the gap between germline ends came to 6 bases. The CDR3 is 13 amino acids. CDR1 and CDR2 (germline): LNHNV, YYDKDF (reference sequence). The CDR3 coding sequence is TGTGCCACCAGCTGGAGGAGCACAGATACGCAGTATTTT. It yields the protein CATSWRSTDTQYF.

J is TRBJ2-1 and V is TRBV12-3 or TRBV12-4; 12 nucleotides match TRBD2. The CDR3 sequence is 16 residues long. Unmatched junction bases numbered 8, after V lost 3 bases and J lost 8 bases. CDR3 DNA: TGTGCCAGCAGTTTCATGACTAGCGGGAGTGGGGATGAGCAGTTCTTC. It specifies CASSFMTSGSGDEQFF.